Sequencing of this T cell receptor beta chain was carried out in a study of T-cell memory formation after mild COVID-19. The TCR alpha and TCR beta cDNA libraries, bearing sample barcodes and UMIs, were generated by 5'RACE using constant-segment primers. TCRdb re-called the 5' RACE reads through MiXCR, storing one row per CDR3 protein. In the table there are over 250,000 distinct CDR3 sequences, roughly 15% of which are singletons. This clonotype has just a few counts. The specimen was PBMCs or a T cell subset sorted from them (not recorded which). This TCR came from a young man who had mild COVID-19 (a few samples of this study predate the infection). Cell type and time point are not known.

Here the CDR3 DNA reads TGTGCCAGCAGCTCAAAGTGGCCAGGGCATCATCATTCACCCCTCCACTTT. Its protein is CASSSKWPGHHHSPLHF. V and J are TRBV7-9 and TRBJ1-6, with D possibly matching TRBD1 (5 bases). V shed 4 bases and J shed 8 bases, with 21 bases lying between them. CDR3 length: 17 amino acids. Germline values: CDR1 SEHNR, CDR2 FQNEAQ (reference sequence). Full variable domain (remainder filled in from reference TRBV7-9 and TRBJ1-6): DTGVSQNPRHKITKRGQNVTFRCDPISEHNRLYWYRQTLGQGPEFLTYFQNEAQLEKSRLLSDRFSAERPKGSFSTLEIQRTEQGDSAMYLCASSSKWPGHHHSPLHFGNGTRLTVT.